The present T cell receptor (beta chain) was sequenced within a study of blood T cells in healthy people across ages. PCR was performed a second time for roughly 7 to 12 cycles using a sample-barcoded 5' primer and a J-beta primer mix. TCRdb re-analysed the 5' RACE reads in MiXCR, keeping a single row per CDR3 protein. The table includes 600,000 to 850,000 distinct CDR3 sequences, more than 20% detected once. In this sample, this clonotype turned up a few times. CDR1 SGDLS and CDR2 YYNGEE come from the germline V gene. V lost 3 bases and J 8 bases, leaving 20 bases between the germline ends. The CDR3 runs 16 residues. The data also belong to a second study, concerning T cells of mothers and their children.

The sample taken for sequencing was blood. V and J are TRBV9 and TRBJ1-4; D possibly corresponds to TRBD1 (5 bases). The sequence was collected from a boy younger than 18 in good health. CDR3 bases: TGTGCCAGCAGCGCCCTAGGGAGGGGTATAGGAGAAAAACTGTTTTTT. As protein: CASSALGRGIGEKLFF.